The subject of this entry is one T cell receptor (beta chain). This CDR3 comprises 16 residues. Germline values: CDR1 SGHVS, CDR2 FQNEAQ. V trimming: 4 bases; J trimming: 4 bases; junction bases outside the gene matches: 8. This table comes from immunoSEQ multiplex PCR, and its TCRdb copy is limited to in-frame clones, with some not included. This table has over 100,000 clones, 80% to 90% appearing once. The data originate from a study of blood T cell repertoires in COVID-19. At the level of the study: The United States, Italy and Spain provided the acute and convalescent COVID-19 samples.

The clonotype was recovered from a human donor in a cohort sampled during active COVID-19. The sample was peripheral blood. The J gene is TRBJ2-3, the V gene TRBV7-8; 10 nucleotides agree with TRBD1. The CDR3 loop reads CASSSDPTGGPDTQYF. In DNA form, the CDR3 reads TGTGCCAGCAGCTCCGACCCGACAGGGGGCCCAGATACGCAGTATTTT.